This TCR beta chain was captured in a study of early T cells in non-severe SARS-CoV-2 infection. Study-level background: Chains from this unsorted whole-blood bulk RNA could not be paired. The study's findings and limits: Matches to VDJdb favored anti-spike CD8 responses and missed private and CD4 specificities.

Germline V gene sequence: CDR1 SNHLY, CDR2 FYNNEI. The CDR3 covers 14 residues. J lost 4 bases, V lost 6 bases, and 1 base had no gene match. The TCR library protocol attached unique molecular identifiers to the individual cDNA molecules. MiXCR was run by TCRdb on the 5' RACE reads, yielding one entry per CDR3 protein. The sample carries 30,000 or so distinct CDR3 sequences, around 4% recorded once. This clonotype occurred many times. Its cognate antigen is unknown. Material for sequencing was whole blood. The chain joins TRBV2 to TRBJ2-1; 12 positions match TRBD2. The TCR originated in an adult who was a healthcare worker with PCR-confirmed SARS-CoV-2 infection or an uninfected control (not recorded which). The CDR3 loop reads CASRGLAGYNEQFF. CDR3 nucleotide sequence: TGTGCCAGCAGGGGACTAGCGGGTTACAATGAGCAGTTCTTC.